This passage covers 30 T cell receptor beta chains from one sample sequenced in a study of spatial heterogeneity in lung cancer. TCRdb redid the calling of the 5' RACE reads with MiXCR, one entry per CDR3 protein. The sample lists 20,000 to 25,000 distinct CDR3 sequences, 2.8% occurring once. Time point defined: sample taken at primary tumor resection. Study results and caveats: Tumoral mutation counts were tracked by counts of expanded intratumoral alpha and beta TCRs.

Their cognate antigens are unknown. Material: lung tumor tissue, obtained at surgery. Receptors originate from a male donor with early-stage non-small cell lung cancer.

This clonotype has at least ten counts. The genes are TRBV19 and TRBJ2-2, with 12 bases matching TRBD2. In germline, CDR1 is LNHDA, CDR2 SQIVND (reference sequence). V was clipped by 7 bases and J by 0 bases; unmatched bases: 12. The CDR3 consists of 19 residues. This chain's CDR3 is CASTRQGLAGGANTGELFF. In DNA, the CDR3 is TGTGCCAGTACCCGGCAGGGACTAGCGGGTGGGGCGAACACCGGGGAGCTGTTTTTT.

This clonotype was recorded many times. This chain uses TRBV7-8 with TRBJ1-2; D call uncertain. Germline lookup yields CDR1 SGHVS and CDR2 FQNEAQ. Trimming left V 7 bases short and J 4 bases short, with 16 bases between. CDR3 length equals 14 residues. Here the CDR3 DNA reads TGTGCCAGCACCCCTCGGTCTAGGGCCTATGGCTACACCTTC. Encoded protein: CASTPRSRAYGYTF.

This clonotype has ten or more counts. The chain links TRBV11-2 to TRBJ2-1; D is possibly TRBD1 (6 bases). This CDR3 has 19 amino acids. Germline V gene lookup returns CDR1 SGHAT and CDR2 FQNNGV. Trimming pared 0 bases from V and 2 bases from J, leaving 20 bases between. The CDR3 sequence is CASSLDARTESIAYNEQFF. In DNA form, the CDR3 reads TGTGCCAGCAGCTTAGACGCGAGGACAGAATCTATTGCCTACAATGAGCAGTTCTTC.

The V call is TRBV12-3 or TRBV12-4, the J call TRBJ2-3, with 8 bases matching TRBD1. With V trimmed by 3 bases and J by 2 bases, 4 bases remained unmatched. This CDR3 is 15 amino acids long. CDR3 residues: CASSFGQGDTDTQYF. The CDR3 DNA is TGTGCCAGCAGTTTCGGACAGGGCGACACAGATACGCAGTATTTT.

This clonotype was counted ten times or more. This chain uses TRBV21-1 with TRBJ1-5; the tabulated D call, TRBD1, remains unverified against the DNA. TRBV21-1 is tagged as a pseudogene. This CDR3 region has 18 residues. The CDR3 loop reads CASSKGERDRASNQPQHF. The DNA of the CDR3 is TGTGCCAGCAGCAAAGGGGAAAGGGACAGGGCGAGCAATCAGCCCCAGCATTTT.

This clonotype was picked up many times. The V and J genes are TRBV6-2 or TRBV6-3 and TRBJ2-6; weak D call: TRBD2 (5 bases). This CDR3 has 15 residues. V was pared by 1 base and J by 2 bases, with 6 bases between. Germline V gene lookup returns CDR1 MNHEY and CDR2 SVGEGT. In DNA, the CDR3 is TGTGCCAGCAGTTACTGGGGAGCTGGGGCCAACGTCCTGACTTTC. It encodes CASSYWGAGANVLTF.

The table lists this clonotype with many counts. J is TRBJ2-3 and V is TRBV5-1, with 8 bases identical to TRBD1. The CDR3 is 16 residues long. The ends lost 0 bases at V and 4 bases at J; junction bases unmatched: 7. The germline V gene encodes CDR1 SGHRS and CDR2 YFSETQ. The CDR3 DNA reads TGCGCCAGCAGCTTGGGTCCAGGGGGCGGATCAGATACGCAGTATTTT. Amino acids: CASSLGPGGGSDTQYF.

The chain has TRBV19 and TRBJ1-5; 7 positions agree with TRBD1. Germline assignment: CDR1 LNHDA and CDR2 SQIVND (reference sequence). Germline trimming cut 6 bases from V and 4 bases from J; bases unmatched to any gene: 9. This CDR3 contains 15 residues. The CDR3 region has the DNA TGTGCCAGTAGACGGACAGGAATCGGAAATCAGCCCCAGCATTTT. Encoded protein: CASRRTGIGNQPQHF.

This chain uses TRBV30 with TRBJ2-7; D gene unclear. Trimming removed 1 base at V and 1 base at J, with 5 bases between. The CDR3 has 12 residues. CDR1 is GTSNPN and CDR2 is SVGIG in the germline V gene (reference sequence). For the CDR3, the DNA is TGTGCCTGGAGTGGGCAGTCCTACGAGCAGTACTTC. This sequence encodes CAWSGQSYEQYF. Full variable domain (rest looked up from reference TRBV30 and TRBJ2-7): SQTIHQWPATLVQPVGSPLSLECTVEGTSNPNLYWYRQAAGRGLQLLFYSVGIGQISSEVPQNLSASRPQDRQFILSSKKLLLSDSGFYLCAWSGQSYEQYFGPGTRLTVT.

Ten or more counts support this clonotype. The V and J genes are TRBV2 and TRBJ2-3; possible D gene TRBD1, 6 bases. The V end lost 7 bases, the J end lost 2 bases, and 16 bases lay between the germline ends. The CDR3 totals 15 residues. Germline assignment: CDR1 SNHLY and CDR2 FYNNEI. The CDR3 here is CASMVYRDFTDTQYF. CDR3 nucleotides: TGTGCCAGCATGGTTTACAGGGATTTCACAGATACGCAGTATTTT.

This clonotype appeared many times. The chain links TRBV27 to TRBJ1-5, with 7 nucleotides matching TRBD1. Unmatched junction bases numbered 3, after V lost 0 bases and J lost 1 base. The CDR3 is 16 amino acids. CDR1 is MNHEY, CDR2 SMNVEV, per germline (reference sequence). CDR3 bases: TGTGCCAGCAGTTTATCAGGGGGCCTAAGCAATCAGCCCCAGCATTTT. Translating it yields CASSLSGGLSNQPQHF.

There are many counts of this clonotype. The chain combines TRBV15 with TRBJ2-7, with 8 bases matching TRBD1. Looked up from germline, CDR1 is LNHNV and CDR2 is YYDKDF (reference sequence). This CDR3 has 15 amino acids. V was pared by 3 bases and J by 0 bases, with 4 bases of the junction left unmatched. The CDR3 loop is CATSSADRGSYEQYF. The DNA of the CDR3 is TGTGCCACCAGCAGCGCTGACAGGGGCTCCTACGAGCAGTACTTC.

This clonotype showed up many times. This rearrangement joins TRBV24-1 to TRBJ2-1; the D gene is possibly TRBD1 (5 bases). This CDR3 comprises 13 residues. Trimming shortened V by 4 bases and J by 3 bases, and 6 bases separated the two germline ends. The germline V gene encodes CDR1 KGHDR and CDR2 SFDVKD. DNA for the CDR3: TGTGCCACCAGTGAACAGGTCTACAATGAGCAGTTCTTC. Protein product: CATSEQVYNEQFF.

This clonotype was picked up many times. The chain employs TRBV11-2 and TRBJ2-7, with 10 bases fitting TRBD1. CDR1 and CDR2 from the germline V gene are SGHAT and FQNNGV. V lost 5 bases, J lost 3 bases, and 1 base stayed unmatched. The CDR3 is made up of 13 amino acids. The DNA of the CDR3 is TGTGCCAGCAGCGGACAGGGGGGCTACGAGCAGTACTTC. This sequence encodes CASSGQGGYEQYF.

Ten or more counts support this clonotype. The V and J genes are TRBV12-3 or TRBV12-4 and TRBJ2-2; 9 bases line up with TRBD2. The CDR3 covers 15 residues. The trim removed 2 bases at V and 4 bases at J, leaving 2 bases unmatched. The CDR3 sequence is CASSLSAGGTGELFF. The CDR3, as DNA: TGTGCCAGCAGTTTATCAGCGGGGGGCACCGGGGAGCTGTTTTTT.

This clonotype has ten or more counts. This CDR3 is CASSPTRAGRQTQYF. The CDR3 DNA is TGTGCCAGCAGTCCTACCCGAGCGGGGCGCCAGACCCAGTACTTC. V is TRBV21-1 and J is TRBJ2-5; the table calls TRBD1, which could not be checked here. TRBV21-1 is recorded as a pseudogene. This CDR3 comprises 15 residues.

Ten or more counts support this clonotype. The rearrangement links TRBV28 to TRBJ2-7; D tentatively fits TRBD1 or TRBD2 (7 bases each). Between the trimmed V and J ends, which lost 3 bases and 3 bases, there was a span of 15 bases. Germline CDR1 is MDHEN and CDR2 is SYDVKM. The CDR3 contains 15 residues. DNA for the CDR3: TGTGCCAGCAGTTTGGGGCAGGGGGGGAACTACGAGCAGTACTTC. Translating it yields CASSLGQGGNYEQYF.

A few counts support this clonotype. The chain employs TRBV3-1 and TRBJ2-7; TRBD2 matches 8 bases. Germline V gives CDR1 LGHDT, CDR2 YNNKEL (reference sequence). This CDR3 contains 14 residues. Trimming at V came to 4 bases and at J to 2 bases, leaving 4 bases not matched to a gene. The CDR3 DNA follows: TGTGCCAGCAGCCCCCCGGGACTAGCCTACGAGCAGTACTTC. Translating gives CASSPPGLAYEQYF.

The sample holds many counts of this clonotype. The V and J genes are TRBV9 and TRBJ2-5, with D hard to call. The germline V gene has CDR1 SGDLS and CDR2 YYNGEE. There are 15 residues in the CDR3. The V end lost 0 bases, the J end lost 2 bases, and 11 bases lay between the germline ends. CDR3 sequence reads: CASSVGGSIQETQYF. The DNA for the CDR3 is TGTGCCAGCAGCGTAGGGGGAAGTATTCAAGAGACCCAGTACTTC.

This clonotype came up many times. The chain uses TRBV6-2 or TRBV6-3 and TRBJ1-2, with D perhaps TRBD1 (6 bases). V gave up 0 bases and J gave up 5 bases, with 13 bases separating them. This CDR3 is 15 amino acids long. In germline, CDR1 is MNHEY, CDR2 SVGEGT. CDR3 loop: CASSYSAGGEYGYTF. The CDR3, as DNA: TGTGCCAGCAGTTACTCTGCTGGGGGCGAGTATGGCTACACCTTC.

This clonotype showed up many times. The V call is TRBV20-1, the J call TRBJ2-7, with D possibly being TRBD2 (6 bases). Germline V gene lookup returns CDR1 DFQATT and CDR2 SNEGSKA (reference sequence). There are 16 residues in the CDR3. The germline V and J ends were trimmed by 1 base and 5 bases, with 21 bases remaining between them. The CDR3 DNA reads as TGCAGTGCTAGAGCTCCTACGGGAGCACCTTCCAACGAGCAGTACTTC. Residues: CSARAPTGAPSNEQYF.

This clonotype was seen ten or more times. The rearrangement links TRBV7-2 to TRBJ2-1; D possibly corresponds to TRBD2 (6 bases). V was trimmed by 5 bases and J by 6 bases, leaving 23 bases between them. The germline gives CDR1 SGHTA, CDR2 FQGNSA. The CDR3 is 17 amino acids. The CDR3 DNA reads as TGTGCCAGCAGCCGACCGTTGCGGGGAAACGGGGGCAATGAGCAGTTCTTC. It translates to CASSRPLRGNGGNEQFF. The complete variable domain, with remaining parts taken from reference TRBV7-2 and TRBJ2-1, reads GAGVSQSPSNKVTEKGKDVELRCDPISGHTALYWYRQSLGQGLEFLIYFQGNSAPDKSGLPSDRFSAERTGGSVSTLTIQRTQQEDSAVYLCASSRPLRGNGGNEQFFGPGTRLTVL.

In this sample, this clonotype turned up many times. The chain combines TRBV9 with TRBJ1-6, with D possibly matching TRBD1 (5 bases). Trimming shortened V by 4 bases and J by 5 bases, and 13 bases separated the two germline ends. The CDR3 contains 15 residues. CDR1 and CDR2 from the germline V gene are SGDLS and YYNGEE. CDR3 nucleotides: TGTGCCAGCAGCCCTGGGACGGAGAATAATTCACCCCTCCACTTT. This gives the protein CASSPGTENNSPLHF.

This clonotype was counted ten times or more. The chain combines TRBV5-5 with TRBJ2-5; TRBD2 matches 13 bases. Germline trimming cut 4 bases from V and 1 base from J; bases unmatched to any gene: 7. The CDR3 sequence is 17 residues long. Germline-derived CDR1 and CDR2 are SGHKS and YYEKEE (reference sequence). CDR3 sequence (DNA): TGTGCCAGCAGCCTCACTAGCGGGAGGGCCTCCCAAGAGACCCAGTACTTC. Amino acid sequence: CASSLTSGRASQETQYF.

In its sample, this clonotype was seen many times. The chain has TRBV6-1 and TRBJ1-1; D is undetermined. Germline CDR1 and CDR2: MNHNS and SASEGT. Deletions cut 4 bases from V and 2 bases from J, with 8 bases between. The CDR3 totals 13 residues. CDR3 in amino acids: CASSALENTEAFF. CDR3 coding DNA: TGTGCCAGCAGTGCTTTAGAAAACACTGAAGCTTTCTTT.

This clonotype was recorded at least ten times. CDR3 nucleotides: TGCAGCGTTGAAGGGGTCGGGTTTCCCCCCTACGAGCAGTACTTC. Its protein is CSVEGVGFPPYEQYF. The chain recombines TRBV29-1 with TRBJ2-7; D ambiguous. There are 15 residues in the CDR3. The V end was cut by 1 base, the J end by 2 bases, with 15 bases between. Germline values: CDR1 SQVTM, CDR2 ANQGSEA.

This clonotype was observed at least ten times. V usage is TRBV24-1 and J usage is TRBJ1-1, with D tentatively TRBD1 (5 bases). The CDR3 extends over 15 amino acids. CDR1 KGHDR and CDR2 SFDVKD come from the germline V gene. With 7 bases removed from V and 2 bases from J, the gap between germline ends came to 16 bases. CDR3 sequence reads: CATRKGRGYNTEAFF. The CDR3 DNA reads TGTGCCACCAGAAAGGGACGGGGGTATAACACTGAAGCTTTCTTT.

This clonotype was seen repeatedly, ten times or more. The chain is built from TRBV29-1 and TRBJ1-4; 7 bases are a match to TRBD1. J lost 6 bases, V lost 4 bases, and 5 bases had no gene match. Per the germline V gene, CDR1 is SQVTM and CDR2 is ANQGSEA. The CDR3 has 13 residues. In nucleotides, the CDR3 is TGCAGCGTTGGACGACAGGGCGATGAAAAACTGTTTTTT. Translated, it gives CSVGRQGDEKLFF.

In this sample, this clonotype turned up many times. The genes are TRBV5-6 and TRBJ2-1; weak D call: TRBD1 (6 bases). V was cut by 1 base and J by 1 base, with 12 bases left in between. CDR3 size: 16 residues. The germline V gene has CDR1 SGHDT and CDR2 YYEEEE. CDR3 residues: CASSLNRVLSYNEQFF. DNA for the CDR3: TGTGCCAGCAGCTTGAACAGGGTTTTATCCTACAATGAGCAGTTCTTC.

This clonotype was counted at least ten times. At one end the junction does not follow the germline gene, possibly because of a read error. The chain is built from TRBV29-1 and TRBJ2-7, with TRBD1 as a possible D gene (5 bases). The CDR3 loop spans 15 amino acids. The germline V gene has CDR1 SQVTM and CDR2 ANQGSEA. This CDR3 reads CSAELPGDSSYEQYF. In nucleotides, the CDR3 is TGCAGCGCTGAACTGCCAGGCGACAGCTCCTACGAGCAGTACTTC.